This T cell receptor (beta chain) originates from a study of T cells in pancreatic ductal adenocarcinoma. V was trimmed by 0 bases and J by 2 bases, leaving 8 bases between them. This CDR3 comprises 14 residues. Germline values: CDR1 SGHNT, CDR2 YYREEE (reference sequence). As concerns this clone: The antigen remains unidentified.

Selected pancreatic ductal adenocarcinoma patients had undergone surgery without neoadjuvant therapy. The data were produced by immunoSEQ multiplex PCR, yet TCRdb's version contains in-frame clones alone and is incomplete. The table lists 85,000 to 120,000 clones, more than 90% of them singletons. Overall study findings and caveats: Compared with tumor, blood showed more total productive templates and around 8-fold more clonotypes. Mean clonality was around 0.1 in tumors and approximately 0.072 in blood, not significantly different. Comparisons of tumor and blood clonality may show falsely lower tumor diversity.

The rearrangement uses TRBV5-4 and TRBJ2-5; weak D call: TRBD1 (6 bases). Sequences were obtained from PBMCs. The clonotype originates from a human donor with pancreatic ductal adenocarcinoma. This chain's CDR3 is CASSLGQDQETQYF. The DNA of the CDR3 is TGTGCCAGCAGCTTGGGACAGGATCAAGAGACCCAGTACTTC.